The rows below give T cell receptor beta chains drawn from one sample of a study of beta chain features in type 1 diabetes. Method: immunoSEQ multiplex PCR; TCRdb's copy keeps in-frame clones and lacks some. The sample lists about 270,000 clones, 13% to 15% occurring once. Input material: naive CD4+ T cells from blood. The receptors here all came from a man aged 25-45 years with type 1 diabetes. CDR3s include the opening cysteine and the closing phenylalanine or tryptophan. The order of the fields is V gene, J gene, D gene, clone size, CDR3 protein, CDR3 DNA. D genes are given only for firm matches. Rows give clone size only sometimes, using once, few, many, or a class for an expanded clone.

>TRBV7-3|TRBJ2-1|-|-
CASSSPGNEQFF
TGTGCCAGCAGCTCGCCCGGGAATGAGCAGTTCTTC
>TRBV2|TRBJ2-5|-|-
CASSAQVQETQYF
TGTGCCAGCAGCGCCCAGGTCCAAGAGACCCAGTACTTC
>TRBV13|TRBJ2-4|-|few
CASSLRTLVNIQYF
TGTGCCAGCAGCTTAAGAACCCTAGTGAACATTCAGTACTTC
>TRBV7-8|TRBJ2-1|-|-
CASRPRRDYNEQFF
TGTGCCAGCAGACCGAGGCGGGACTACAATGAGCAGTTCTTC
>TRBV6-5|TRBJ1-2|TRBD1|few
CASSWGQGNYGYTF
TGTGCCAGCAGTTGGGGACAGGGAAACTATGGCTACACCTTC
>TRBV5-1|TRBJ1-1|TRBD1|-
CASSPTGGNTEAFF
TGCGCCAGCAGCCCGACAGGGGGGAACACTGAAGCTTTCTTT
>TRBV28|TRBJ2-1|TRBD2|few
CASISLAGASYNEQFF
TGTGCCAGCATTTCTCTAGCGGGAGCCTCCTACAATGAGCAGTTCTTC
>TRBV5-1|TRBJ2-5|-|few
CASRFTGSPQETQYF
TGCGCCAGCAGATTTACAGGGTCGCCTCAAGAGACCCAGTACTTC
>TRBV23-1|TRBJ2-7|TRBD1|few
CASSQSRQGPYEQYF
TGCGCCAGCAGTCAATCGAGACAGGGACCCTACGAGCAGTACTTC
>TRBV6-1|TRBJ1-1|-|few
CASSLDRDEAFF
TGTGCCAGCAGTCTGGACAGAGATGAAGCTTTCTTT
>TRBV5-4|TRBJ2-3|TRBD2|-
CASSLSASGDTQYF
TGTGCCAGCAGCTTGTCGGCTAGCGGTGATACGCAGTATTTT
>TRBV5-4|TRBJ2-5|-|few
CASSMPGRKETQYF
TGTGCCAGCAGCATGCCGGGAAGAAAAGAGACCCAGTACTTC
>TRBV2|TRBJ1-4|-|-
CASQSQGMEEKLFF
TGTGCCAGCCAAAGCCAGGGGATGGAAGAAAAACTGTTTTTT
>TRBV4-2|TRBJ1-6|-|-
CASSRQENSPLHF
TGTGCCAGCAGCAGGCAGGAAAATTCACCCCTCCACTTT
>TRBV28|TRBJ2-7|-|-
CASSFTAGAYEQYF
TGTGCCAGCAGTTTCACCGCAGGGGCCTACGAGCAGTACTTC
>TRBV30|TRBJ1-2|-|-
CAWSVTGINYGYTF
TGTGCCTGGAGTGTGACCGGGATCAACTATGGCTACACCTTC
>TRBV6-1|TRBJ1-5|-|few
CASKEGNQPQHF
TGTGCCAGCAAGGAGGGCAATCAGCCCCAGCATTTT
>TRBV5-1|TRBJ2-1|TRBD2|few
CASTPTSGRAAEQFF
TGCGCCAGCACCCCGACTAGCGGGAGAGCGGCTGAGCAGTTCTTC
>TRBV5-1|TRBJ1-5|-|few
CASSSGERNQPQHF
TGCGCCAGCAGCTCAGGGGAGAGGAATCAGCCCCAGCATTTT
>TRBV5-1|TRBJ2-1|-|few
CATSPGSPHNEQFF
TGCGCCACCTCCCCGGGGAGCCCCCACAATGAGCAGTTCTTC
>TRBV30|TRBJ2-1|TRBD1|few
CACYGAGGYNEQFF
TGTGCCTGCTACGGGGCAGGGGGCTACAATGAGCAGTTCTTC
>TRBV27|TRBJ2-7|-|few
CASSMGLRAYEQYF
TGTGCCAGCAGTATGGGTCTGAGGGCCTACGAGCAGTACTTC
>TRBV30|TRBJ2-7|TRBD1|few
CAWSEDRESYEQYF
TGTGCCTGGAGTGAGGACAGGGAGAGCTACGAGCAGTACTTC
>TRBV19|TRBJ2-5|-|-
CASSKGSTKETQYF
TGTGCCAGTAGTAAAGGGAGCACGAAAGAGACCCAGTACTTC
>TRBV2|TRBJ1-5|TRBD1|few
CASSGTAWNQPQHF
TGTGCCAGCAGCGGGACAGCATGGAATCAGCCCCAGCATTTT
>TRBV11-2|TRBJ2-5|TRBD2|-
CASSRSGSETQYF
TGTGCCAGCAGCAGGAGCGGGAGTGAGACCCAGTACTTC
>TRBV5-1|TRBJ2-1|TRBD2|few
CASSLTSGTNEQFF
TGCGCCAGCAGCTTGACTAGCGGGACCAATGAGCAGTTCTTC
>TRBV29-1|TRBJ1-4|TRBD1|few
CSVTGATNEKLFF
TGCAGCGTCACAGGGGCAACTAATGAAAAACTGTTTTTT
>TRBV7-3|TRBJ2-2|-|-
CASSLIGVTGELFF
TGTGCCAGCAGCCTAATAGGGGTCACCGGGGAGCTGTTTTTT
>TRBV27|TRBJ2-2|TRBD2|-
CASYSGRYTGELFF
TGTGCCAGTTATAGCGGGAGATACACCGGGGAGCTGTTTTTT
>TRBV5-1|TRBJ2-1|-|-
CASSLRGYNEQFF
TGCGCCAGCAGCTTAAGAGGGTACAATGAGCAGTTCTTC
>TRBV5-4|TRBJ2-4|-|-
CASSQKTGAEGIQYF
TGTGCCAGCAGCCAAAAGACAGGAGCGGAAGGCATTCAGTACTTC
>TRBV7-9|TRBJ2-1|TRBD1|few
CASSLEIWDRVQRGQFF
TGTGCCAGCAGCTTAGAGATATGGGACAGGGTCCAACGGGGGCAGTTCTTC
>TRBV18|TRBJ1-4|-|few
CARTGATNEKLFF
TGTGCCAGGACAGGAGCAACTAATGAAAAACTGTTTTTT